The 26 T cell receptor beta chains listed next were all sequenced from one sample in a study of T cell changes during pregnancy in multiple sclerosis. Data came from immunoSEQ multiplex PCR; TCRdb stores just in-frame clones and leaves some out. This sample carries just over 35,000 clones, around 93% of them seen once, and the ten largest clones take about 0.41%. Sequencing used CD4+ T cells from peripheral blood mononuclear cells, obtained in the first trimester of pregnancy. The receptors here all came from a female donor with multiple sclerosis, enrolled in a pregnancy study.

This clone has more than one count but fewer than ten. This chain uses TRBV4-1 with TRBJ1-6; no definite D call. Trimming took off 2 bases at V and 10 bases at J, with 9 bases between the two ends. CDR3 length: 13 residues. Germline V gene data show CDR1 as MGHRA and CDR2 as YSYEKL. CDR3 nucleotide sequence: TGCGCCAGCAGCCAAATAGACTGGTCACCCCTCCACTTT. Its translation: CASSQIDWSPLHF.

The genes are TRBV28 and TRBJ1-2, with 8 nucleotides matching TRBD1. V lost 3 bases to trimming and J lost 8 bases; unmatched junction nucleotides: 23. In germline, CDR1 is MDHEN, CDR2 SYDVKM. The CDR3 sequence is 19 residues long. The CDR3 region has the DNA TGTGCCAGCAGTTTTCTCAATTTGAGATCGAACAGGGGGAGGCGAGGCTACACCTTC. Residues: CASSFLNLRSNRGRRGYTF.

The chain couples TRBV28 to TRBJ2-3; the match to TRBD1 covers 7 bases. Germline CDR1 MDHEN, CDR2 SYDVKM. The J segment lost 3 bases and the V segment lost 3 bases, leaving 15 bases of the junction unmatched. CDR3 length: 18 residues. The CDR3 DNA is TGTGCCAGCAGTTTTAATGCCTGGGACAGCGAAGGGACAGATACGCAGTATTTT. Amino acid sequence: CASSFNAWDSEGTDTQYF.

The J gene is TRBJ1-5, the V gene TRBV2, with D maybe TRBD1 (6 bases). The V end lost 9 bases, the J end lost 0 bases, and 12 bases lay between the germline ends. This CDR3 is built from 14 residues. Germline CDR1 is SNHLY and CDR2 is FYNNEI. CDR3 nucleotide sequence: TGTGCCAGTGGGGGGGCGCATAGCAATCAGCCCCAGCATTTT. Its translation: CASGGAHSNQPQHF.

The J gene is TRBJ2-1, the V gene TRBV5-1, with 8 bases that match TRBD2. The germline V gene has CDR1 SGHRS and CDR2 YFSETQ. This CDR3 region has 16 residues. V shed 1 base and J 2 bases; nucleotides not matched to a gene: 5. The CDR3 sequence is CASSLIIAGPYNEQFF. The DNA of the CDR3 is TGCGCCAGCAGCTTGATAATAGCGGGACCCTACAATGAGCAGTTCTTC.

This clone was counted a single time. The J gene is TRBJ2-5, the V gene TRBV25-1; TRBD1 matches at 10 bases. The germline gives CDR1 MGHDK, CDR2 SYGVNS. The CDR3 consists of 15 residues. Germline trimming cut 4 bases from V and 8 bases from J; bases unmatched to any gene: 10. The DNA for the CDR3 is TGTGCCAGCAGTGGTCTGACAGGGGGCGTAGGAACCCAGTACTTC. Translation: CASSGLTGGVGTQYF.

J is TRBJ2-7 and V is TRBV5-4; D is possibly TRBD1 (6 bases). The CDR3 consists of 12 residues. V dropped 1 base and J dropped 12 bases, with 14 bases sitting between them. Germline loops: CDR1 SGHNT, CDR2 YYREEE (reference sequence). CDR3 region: CASSLSSGTPYF. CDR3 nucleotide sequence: TGTGCCAGCAGCTTGTCCTCAGGGACACCGTACTTC.

The CDR3 here is CASSHDSRRDTPNSPLHF. The DNA for the CDR3 is TGCGCCAGCAGCCACGATTCGAGACGGGACACACCAAATTCACCCCTCCACTTT. The rearrangement joins TRBV4-3 to TRBJ1-6, with TRBD1 as a possible D gene (6 bases). Between the trimmed V and J ends, which lost 3 bases and 7 bases, there was a span of 22 bases. The germline V gene has CDR1 LGHNA and CDR2 YSLEER. The CDR3 spans 18 residues.

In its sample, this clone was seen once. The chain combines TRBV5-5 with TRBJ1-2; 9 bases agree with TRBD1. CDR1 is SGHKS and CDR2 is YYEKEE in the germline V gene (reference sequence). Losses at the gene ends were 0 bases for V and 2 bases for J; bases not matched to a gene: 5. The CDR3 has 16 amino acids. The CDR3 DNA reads TGTGCCAGCAGCTTGGCCCTTGGGACAGGGAACTATGGCTACACCTTC. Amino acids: CASSLALGTGNYGYTF.

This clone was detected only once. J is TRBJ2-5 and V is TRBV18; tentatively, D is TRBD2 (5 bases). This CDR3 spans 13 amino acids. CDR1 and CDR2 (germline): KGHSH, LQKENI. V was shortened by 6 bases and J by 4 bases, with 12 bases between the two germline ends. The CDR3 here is CASSQGLGETQYF. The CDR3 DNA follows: TGTGCCAGCTCGCAAGGACTCGGAGAGACCCAGTACTTC.

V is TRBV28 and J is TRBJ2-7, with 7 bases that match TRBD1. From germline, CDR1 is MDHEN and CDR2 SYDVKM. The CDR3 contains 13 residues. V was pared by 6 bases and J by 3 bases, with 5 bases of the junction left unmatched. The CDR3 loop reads CASSLGTDYEQYF. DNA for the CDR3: TGTGCCAGCAGCCTTGGGACAGACTACGAGCAGTACTTC.

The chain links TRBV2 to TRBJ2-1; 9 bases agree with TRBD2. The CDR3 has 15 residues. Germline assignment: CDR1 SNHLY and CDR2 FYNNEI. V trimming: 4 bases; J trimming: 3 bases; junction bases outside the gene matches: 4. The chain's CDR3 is CASSGAGGNYNEQFF. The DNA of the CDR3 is TGTGCCAGCAGTGGTGCGGGAGGGAACTACAATGAGCAGTTCTTC.

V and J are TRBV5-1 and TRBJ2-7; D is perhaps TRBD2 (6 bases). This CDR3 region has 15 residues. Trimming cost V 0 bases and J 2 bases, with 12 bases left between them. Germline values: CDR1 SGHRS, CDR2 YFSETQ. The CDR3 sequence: CASSLAGEVTYEQYF. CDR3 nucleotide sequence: TGCGCCAGCAGCTTGGCCGGGGAGGTAACCTACGAGCAGTACTTC.

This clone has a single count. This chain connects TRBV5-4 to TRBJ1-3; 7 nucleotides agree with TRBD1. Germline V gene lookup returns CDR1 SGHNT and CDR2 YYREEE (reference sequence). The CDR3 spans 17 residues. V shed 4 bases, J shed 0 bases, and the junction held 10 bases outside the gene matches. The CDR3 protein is CASSTRQGGTSGNTIYF. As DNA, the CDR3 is TGTGCCAGCAGCACGAGACAGGGAGGTACCTCTGGAAACACCATATATTTT.

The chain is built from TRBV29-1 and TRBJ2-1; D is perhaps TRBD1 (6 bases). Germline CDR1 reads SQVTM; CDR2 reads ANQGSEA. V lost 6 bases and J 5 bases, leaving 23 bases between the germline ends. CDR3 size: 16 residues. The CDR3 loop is CSVLPHGTLRDNEQFF. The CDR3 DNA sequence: TGCAGCGTACTCCCCCACGGGACACTCAGGGACAATGAGCAGTTCTTC.

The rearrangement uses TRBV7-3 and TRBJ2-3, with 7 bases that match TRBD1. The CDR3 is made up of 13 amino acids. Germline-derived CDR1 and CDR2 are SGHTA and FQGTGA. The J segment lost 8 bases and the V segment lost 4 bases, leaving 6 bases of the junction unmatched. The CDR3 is CASSSTSGGTQYF. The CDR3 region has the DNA TGTGCCAGCAGCTCCACTTCAGGGGGTACGCAGTATTTT.

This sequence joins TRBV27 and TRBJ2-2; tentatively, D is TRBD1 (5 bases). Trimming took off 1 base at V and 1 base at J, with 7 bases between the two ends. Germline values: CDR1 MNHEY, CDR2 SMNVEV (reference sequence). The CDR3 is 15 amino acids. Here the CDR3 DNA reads TGTGCCAGCAGTTTATGGGGCCAGAACACCGGGGAGCTGTTTTTT. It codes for CASSLWGQNTGELFF.

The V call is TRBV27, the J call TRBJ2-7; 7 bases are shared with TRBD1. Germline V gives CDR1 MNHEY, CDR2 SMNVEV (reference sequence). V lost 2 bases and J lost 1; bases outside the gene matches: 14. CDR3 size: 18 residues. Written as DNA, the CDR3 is TGTGCCAGCAGTTTACGGGGCCTACCGGACAGGTTTTCCTACGAGCAGTACTTC. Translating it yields CASSLRGLPDRFSYEQYF.

The CDR3, as DNA: TGTGCCACCAGCAGAGATCGGGAGGGATACGAGCAGTACTTC. Its protein product is CATSRDREGYEQYF. This chain connects TRBV15 to TRBJ2-7; 8 bases match TRBD2. CDR3 length: 14 amino acids. Germline V gene data show CDR1 as LNHNV and CDR2 as YYDKDF (reference sequence). The J segment lost 4 bases and the V segment lost 0 bases, leaving 2 bases of the junction unmatched.

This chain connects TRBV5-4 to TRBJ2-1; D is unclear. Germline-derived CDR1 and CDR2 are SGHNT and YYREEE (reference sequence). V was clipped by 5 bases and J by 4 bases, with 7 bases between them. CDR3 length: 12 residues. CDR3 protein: CASSPIYNEQFF. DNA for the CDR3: TGTGCCAGCAGTCCTATTTACAATGAGCAGTTCTTC. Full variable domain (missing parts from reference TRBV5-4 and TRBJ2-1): ETGVTQSPTHLIKTRGQQVTLRCSSQSGHNTVSWYQQALGQGPQFIFQYYREEENGRGNFPPRFSGLQFPNYSSELNVNALELDDSALYLCASSPIYNEQFFGPGTRLTVL.

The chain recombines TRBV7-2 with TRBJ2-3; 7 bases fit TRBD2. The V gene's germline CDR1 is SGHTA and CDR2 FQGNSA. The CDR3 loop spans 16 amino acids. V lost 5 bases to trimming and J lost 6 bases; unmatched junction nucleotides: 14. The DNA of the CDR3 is TGTGCCAGCAGCCTTCGGGGACTAAATACAGGTGATACGCAGTATTTT. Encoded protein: CASSLRGLNTGDTQYF.

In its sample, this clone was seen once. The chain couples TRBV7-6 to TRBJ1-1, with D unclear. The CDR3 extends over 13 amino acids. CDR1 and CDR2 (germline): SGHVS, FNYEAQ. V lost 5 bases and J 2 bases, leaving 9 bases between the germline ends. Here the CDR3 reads CASSRGLNTEAFF. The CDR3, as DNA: TGTGCCAGCAGCCGAGGACTAAACACTGAAGCTTTCTTT.

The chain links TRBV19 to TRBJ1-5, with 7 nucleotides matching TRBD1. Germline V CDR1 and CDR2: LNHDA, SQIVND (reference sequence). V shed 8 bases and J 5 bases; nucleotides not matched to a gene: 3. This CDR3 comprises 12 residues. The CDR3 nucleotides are TGTGCCAGTCATCAGGGGGATCAGCCCCAGCATTTT. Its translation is CASHQGDQPQHF.

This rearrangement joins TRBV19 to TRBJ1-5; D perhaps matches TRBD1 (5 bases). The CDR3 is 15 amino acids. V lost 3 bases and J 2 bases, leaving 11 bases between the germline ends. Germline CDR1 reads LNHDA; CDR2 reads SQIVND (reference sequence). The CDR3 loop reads CASSILGQGNQPQHF. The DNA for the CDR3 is TGTGCCAGTAGTATTCTGGGGCAGGGCAATCAGCCCCAGCATTTT.

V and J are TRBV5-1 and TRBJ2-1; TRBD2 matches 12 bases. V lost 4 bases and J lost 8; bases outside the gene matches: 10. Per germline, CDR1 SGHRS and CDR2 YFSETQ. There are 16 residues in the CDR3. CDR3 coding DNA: TGCGCCAGCAGCCTTTCGACTAGCGGGGGATGGGATGAGCAGTTCTTC. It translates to CASSLSTSGGWDEQFF.

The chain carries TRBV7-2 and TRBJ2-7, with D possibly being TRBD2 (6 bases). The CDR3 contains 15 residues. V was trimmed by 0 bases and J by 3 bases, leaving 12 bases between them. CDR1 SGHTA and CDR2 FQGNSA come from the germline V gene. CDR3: CASSLAGASVYEQYF. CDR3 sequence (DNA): TGTGCCAGCAGCTTAGCGGGCGCTAGCGTCTACGAGCAGTACTTC.